One T cell receptor beta chain is described in this entry. Its antigen is unidentified. Each donor was a healthy Caucasian. Trimming stripped 0 bases from V and 6 bases from J, with 8 bases between. The CDR3 contains 14 residues. Per the germline V gene, CDR1 is LNHNV and CDR2 is YYDKDF (reference sequence). This entry is derived from a study of identical twins. Whole-study findings and limits: For out-of-frame alpha sequences shared by twins, low generation probability was in excess.

TCRdb re-derived calls from the 5' RACE reads in MiXCR, one entry per CDR3 protein. The table shows hundreds of thousands of distinct CDR3 sequences, with under 9% occurring only once. This sample was also put to use in a study of yellow fever vaccine responses in identical twins.

The rearrangement links TRBV15 to TRBJ2-2; D is undetermined. Input material: PBMCs. The sequence was collected from a woman younger than 35 in good health. The CDR3 nucleotides read TGTGCCACCAGCAGAGATCTCCCGTCCGGGGAGCTGTTTTTT. Protein: CATSRDLPSGELFF.